Shown below are 14 T cell receptor beta chains from a single sample sequenced in a study of a mutant IDH1 vaccine in newly diagnosed glioma. The time point was: baseline, week 1 (first vaccination visit). Treatment: pre-vaccination baseline after standard-of-care therapy. Repertoires were generated with immunoSEQ multiplex PCR, while TCRdb's copy carries only in-frame clones and drops some. The repertoire holds around 26,000 clones, 93% seen once, with roughly 1.2% in the top ten. The material sequenced was PBMCs, taken from a glioma patient treated with radiotherapy, temozolomide or both. The source is a man in his forties with glioma.

This chain joins TRBV5-8 and TRBJ2-5, with 9 bases identical to TRBD2. The CDR3 is 17 residues long. Germline V gives CDR1 SGHTS, CDR2 YDEGEE. V was clipped by 0 bases and J by 5 bases; unmatched bases: 11. The CDR3 DNA reads TGTGCCAGCAGCTTGGGCACAGCGGGGGGAGTAAGGGAGACCCAGTACTTC. This encodes CASSLGTAGGVRETQYF.

This chain connects TRBV4-3 to TRBJ2-7, with 7 bases aligning to TRBD1. In germline, CDR1 is LGHNA, CDR2 YSLEER. The V and J ends lost 1 base and 0 bases, in that order; junction bases with no gene match: 9. The CDR3 has 17 amino acids. The CDR3, as DNA: TGCGCCAGCAGCCAAGCACCCAACAGGGGTGGCTCCTACGAGCAGTACTTC. This translates into CASSQAPNRGGSYEQYF.

The rearrangement uses TRBV5-1 and TRBJ2-3, with D uncertain. Germline V gene data show CDR1 as SGHRS and CDR2 as YFSETQ. Trimming pared 3 bases from V and 3 bases from J, leaving 14 bases between. This CDR3 has 15 amino acids. CDR3 region: CASSSTVPGTDTQYF. CDR3 nucleotide sequence: TGCGCCAGCAGCTCCACGGTTCCCGGGACAGATACGCAGTATTTT.

This chain joins TRBV5-5 and TRBJ2-1; 8 positions match TRBD2. The V segment lost 0 bases and the J segment 0 bases; nucleotides outside the gene matches: 8. The CDR3 has 18 residues. Germline CDR1 SGHKS, CDR2 YYEKEE (reference sequence). The CDR3 region is CASSLVTSGLSSYNEQFF. CDR3 sequence (DNA): TGTGCCAGCAGCTTGGTTACTAGCGGTCTAAGCTCCTACAATGAGCAGTTCTTC.

The J gene is TRBJ1-1, the V gene TRBV14; no clear D gene. The CDR3 consists of 14 residues. From germline, CDR1 is SGHDN and CDR2 FVKESK. Between the trimmed V and J ends, which lost 1 base and 4 bases, there was a span of 10 bases. CDR3 amino acids: CASSQGTLGTEAFF. Here the CDR3 DNA reads TGTGCCAGCAGCCAAGGTACCCTCGGCACTGAAGCTTTCTTT.

The gene calls are TRBV4-3 and TRBJ2-7; D remains ambiguous. Trimming cost V 1 base and J 3 bases, with 13 bases left between them. The CDR3 length is 15 residues. In germline, CDR1 is LGHNA, CDR2 YSLEER. DNA of the CDR3: TGCGCCAGCAGCCAAGGGGCCCCCTCGGTCTACGAGCAGTACTTC. Its protein is CASSQGAPSVYEQYF.

The chain has TRBV7-2 and TRBJ1-1; 8 bases are a match to TRBD1. The germline V gene has CDR1 SGHTA and CDR2 FQGNSA. The J segment lost 2 bases and the V segment lost 4 bases, leaving 6 bases of the junction unmatched. The CDR3 sequence is 15 residues long. In nucleotides, the CDR3 is TGTGCCAGCAGCTCTGGACAGGGTCCTAACACTGAAGCTTTCTTT. It encodes CASSSGQGPNTEAFF.

The rearrangement joins TRBV12-5 to TRBJ2-5; D unresolved. The CDR3 is 13 residues long. V was shortened by 8 bases and J by 2 bases, with 12 bases between the two germline ends. The V gene's germline CDR1 is LGHNT and CDR2 FRNRAP. The CDR3 region has the DNA TGTGCTAGTACAATATTCCAGCAAGAGACCCAGTACTTC. The encoded protein is CASTIFQQETQYF.

The gene calls are TRBV6-1 and TRBJ2-3; a possible D gene is TRBD2 (6 bases). The V end was cut by 1 base, the J end by 1 base, with 18 bases between. CDR1 and CDR2 from the germline V gene are MNHNS and SASEGT. This CDR3 is 18 amino acids long. CDR3 region: CASSEGSPRGERTDTQYF. For the CDR3, the DNA is TGTGCCAGCAGTGAAGGGTCCCCTCGCGGGGAACGCACAGATACGCAGTATTTT.

The chain uses TRBV2 and TRBJ2-5; D gene unclear. Trimming left V 7 bases short and J 0 bases short, with 6 bases between. CDR3 length: 12 amino acids. Germline loops: CDR1 SNHLY, CDR2 FYNNEI. The CDR3 region has the DNA TGTGCCAGCACTGGGGACCAAGAGACCCAGTACTTC. Amino acid sequence: CASTGDQETQYF.

This chain links TRBV9 with TRBJ1-3; unclear D gene. Trimming shortened V by 0 bases and J by 3 bases, and 16 bases separated the two germline ends. The germline V gene encodes CDR1 SGDLS and CDR2 YYNGEE. CDR3 length: 17 residues. The CDR3 sequence is CASSVGDLMGIGNTIYF. As DNA, the CDR3 is TGTGCCAGCAGCGTAGGCGACCTGATGGGGATTGGAAACACCATATATTTT.

The chain has TRBV7-9 and TRBJ1-1; 7 bases line up with TRBD1. The V gene's germline CDR1 is SEHNR and CDR2 FQNEAQ (reference sequence). After removal of 6 bases from V and 0 bases from J, the junction contained 13 bases not matched to a gene. The CDR3 has 17 residues. CDR3 in DNA: TGTGCCAGCAGTCCGGACAGGCTCATCCTACTGAACACTGAAGCTTTCTTT. Protein: CASSPDRLILLNTEAFF.

The chain uses TRBV9 and TRBJ1-1; D is unresolved. Trimming took off 0 bases at V and 6 bases at J, with 9 bases between the two ends. This CDR3 region has 13 residues. CDR1 is SGDLS, CDR2 YYNGEE, per germline. The CDR3 region is CASSVGVSSEAFF. CDR3 nucleotide sequence: TGTGCCAGCAGCGTAGGGGTCAGCTCTGAAGCTTTCTTT.

The genes are TRBV9 and TRBJ2-7; D is possibly TRBD2 (5 bases). Germline values: CDR1 SGDLS, CDR2 YYNGEE. The V end lost 3 bases, the J end lost 6 bases, and 10 bases lay between the germline ends. This CDR3 spans 12 amino acids. The CDR3 DNA reads TGTGCCAGCAGCGCCGGGGTTGGCGAGCAGTACTTC. The encoded protein is CASSAGVGEQYF.